The present T cell receptor (beta chain) was sequenced within a study of blood T cell repertoires in COVID-19. J gave up 6 bases and V 3 bases, and 20 bases lay outside the gene matches. From germline, CDR1 is SNHLY and CDR2 FYNNEI. The CDR3 is made up of 19 amino acids. The protocol was immunoSEQ multiplex PCR, while the TCRdb copy is restricted to in-frame clones and leaves out a portion. The sample records more than 200,000 clones, around 90% being singletons. The material sequenced was PBMCs or T cells enriched from blood (not recorded which). The chain employs TRBV2 and TRBJ2-7, with 10 bases fitting TRBD2. The TCR comes from a woman in her twenties or thirties who had been exposed to COVID-19. CDR3 protein: CASSDLPLAGALLLGEQYF. As DNA, the CDR3 is TGTGCCAGCAGTGATCTCCCCCTAGCGGGAGCTTTGCTGCTAGGCGAGCAGTACTTC.